The rows below give T cell receptor beta chains drawn from one sample of a study of T-cell memory formation after mild COVID-19. MiXCR was run by TCRdb on the 5' RACE reads, yielding one entry per CDR3 protein. In the table there are roughly 200,000 distinct CDR3 sequences, roughly 16% of which are singletons. The sample was PBMCs or a T cell subset sorted from them (not recorded which). Every receptor here comes from an adult woman who had mild COVID-19 (a few samples of this study predate the infection). Cell type and time point are not known. CDR3s include the opening cysteine and the closing phenylalanine or tryptophan. The order of the fields is V gene, D gene, clone size, J gene, CDR3 protein, CDR3 DNA. A D gene is named only where the DNA matches it firmly. Clone size is given for some rows only: seen once, a few or many times, or a class if the clone is expanded.

v_call: TRBV7-9; d_call: NA; clone_size: few; j_call: TRBJ2-2; cdr3_aa: CATPLKGGRQNTGELFF; cdr3_nt: TGTGCCACCCCCCTTAAGGGGGGACGACAGAACACCGGGGAGCTGTTTTTT
v_call: TRBV2; d_call: NA; clone_size: few; j_call: TRBJ2-4; cdr3_aa: CASSDRDARYF; cdr3_nt: TGTGCCAGCAGTGACCGGGACGCTAGATACTTC
v_call: TRBV7-9; d_call: NA; clone_size: NA; j_call: TRBJ1-2; cdr3_aa: CASNLGRSGYTF; cdr3_nt: TGTGCCAGCAACCTTGGACGAAGTGGCTACACCTTC
v_call: TRBV2; d_call: NA; clone_size: few; j_call: TRBJ2-2; cdr3_aa: CAGKGGNTGELFF; cdr3_nt: TGTGCCGGCAAGGGGGGTAACACCGGGGAGCTGTTTTTT
v_call: TRBV15; d_call: TRBD1; clone_size: few; j_call: TRBJ1-4; cdr3_aa: CATSRTDRVNEKLFF; cdr3_nt: TGTGCCACCAGCAGGACCGACAGGGTAAACGAAAAACTGTTTTTT
v_call: TRBV5-5; d_call: TRBD2; clone_size: NA; j_call: TRBJ2-1; cdr3_aa: CASSFLSGGSNEQFF; cdr3_nt: TGTGCCAGCAGCTTTCTAAGCGGGGGGTCCAATGAGCAGTTCTTC
v_call: TRBV10-3; d_call: NA; clone_size: NA; j_call: TRBJ2-3; cdr3_aa: CAISVEGITDTQYF; cdr3_nt: TGTGCCATCAGTGTGGAGGGAATCACAGATACGCAGTATTTT
v_call: TRBV6-2/TRBV6-3; d_call: NA; clone_size: NA; j_call: TRBJ2-3; cdr3_aa: CASDDPGPTDTQYF; cdr3_nt: TGTGCCAGCGATGACCCAGGACCCACAGATACGCAGTATTTT
v_call: TRBV29-1; d_call: NA; clone_size: few; j_call: TRBJ2-6; cdr3_aa: CSVEINRGANVLTF; cdr3_nt: TGCAGCGTTGAGATAAACCGGGGAGCCAACGTCCTGACTTTC
v_call: TRBV7-8; d_call: NA; clone_size: few; j_call: TRBJ2-1; cdr3_aa: CASSISRQGPKRAEQFF; cdr3_nt: TGTGCCAGCAGCATCTCCCGGCAGGGCCCCAAAAGGGCTGAGCAGTTCTTC
v_call: TRBV29-1; d_call: TRBD2; clone_size: NA; j_call: TRBJ2-3; cdr3_aa: CSWAGVTDTQYF; cdr3_nt: TGCAGCTGGGCGGGGGTAACAGATACGCAGTATTTT
v_call: TRBV7-9; d_call: TRBD1; clone_size: NA; j_call: TRBJ1-2; cdr3_aa: CASSSTGGRYGYTF; cdr3_nt: TGTGCCAGCAGCTCGACAGGGGGCCGGTATGGCTACACCTTC
v_call: TRBV4-2; d_call: NA; clone_size: few; j_call: TRBJ2-1; cdr3_aa: CASSQEPFSYNEQFF; cdr3_nt: TGTGCCAGCAGCCAAGAACCCTTCTCCTACAATGAGCAGTTCTTC